The rows below give T cell receptor beta chains drawn from one sample of a study of blood T cell repertoires in COVID-19. This table comes from immunoSEQ multiplex PCR, and its TCRdb copy is limited to in-frame clones, with some not included. The sample has roughly 87,000 clones, approximately 84% seen once; the top ten hold 17%. The sample consisted of peripheral blood. These receptors originate from a woman aged 55-75 years with acute or convalescent COVID-19. CDR3s include the opening cysteine and the closing phenylalanine or tryptophan. The D gene is left open where the match is weak.

>TRBV2|TRBJ1-5|NA
TGTGCCAGCAGTAAAGAATATAGCAATCAGCCCCAGCATTTT
CASSKEYSNQPQHF
>TRBV24-1|TRBJ2-1|TRBD1
TGTGCCACCAGTGACCCCTTCCGACAGGGCCAGGTAGATGAGCAGTTCTTC
CATSDPFRQGQVDEQFF
>TRBV6-5|TRBJ1-6|TRBD1
TGTGCCAGCAGACAGGGGAATTCACCCCTCCACTTT
CASRQGNSPLHF
>TRBV5-4|TRBJ1-1|TRBD1
TGTGCCAGCAGCTTGCCCACAGGGGGTGAAGCTTTCTTT
CASSLPTGGEAFF
>TRBV20-1|TRBJ1-6|NA
TGCAGTGCCAGTACAGGGTGGAGTTCACCCCTCCACTTT
CSASTGWSSPLHF
>TRBV6-1|TRBJ1-1|NA
TGTGCCAGCAGTGAACTGGATAGCCAAGCTTTCTTT
CASSELDSQAFF
>TRBV2|TRBJ1-2|TRBD1
TGTGCCAGCTTCGGACAGGGGGCGAGGGGGGTCTATGGCTACACCTTC
CASFGQGARGVYGYTF
>TRBV21-1|TRBJ1-5|NA
TGTGCCAGTCGACAGGCCAATCAGCCCCAGCATTTT
CASRQANQPQHF
>TRBV7-2|TRBJ2-1|TRBD1
TGTGCCAGCAGCTTCCGGGACAGGGGTAACAATGAGCAGTTCTTC
CASSFRDRGNNEQFF
>TRBV5-1|TRBJ1-1|TRBD1
TGCGCCAGCAGCCTCGGGACAGGGGCTCACACTGAAGCTTTCTTT
CASSLGTGAHTEAFF
>TRBV7-4|TRBJ1-5|TRBD1
TGTGCCAGCAGCTTAGAAGGGAGGAGGGCAGGGGGCACTTCCAATCAGCCCCAGCATTTT
CASSLEGRRAGGTSNQPQHF
>TRBV7-2|TRBJ1-3|NA
TGTGCCAGCAGCTTTGGGGCCAACACCATATATTTT
CASSFGANTIYF
>TRBV6-5|TRBJ2-7|TRBD1
TGTGCCAGCAGTCGTGGACAGGGGGCCTACTACGAGCAGTACTTC
CASSRGQGAYYEQYF
>TRBV9|TRBJ1-1|NA
TGTGCCAGCAGCGACCCGGGAACTGAAGCTTTCTTT
CASSDPGTEAFF
>TRBV6-6|TRBJ2-6|TRBD1
TGTGCCAGCAGTCAGGGACAGGGGTTGACTGGGGCCAACGTCCTGACTTTC
CASSQGQGLTGANVLTF
>TRBV20-1|TRBJ1-2|NA
TGCAGTGCTAGTTCCAGGGCTTACTATGGCTACACCTTC
CSASSRAYYGYTF
>TRBV11-1|TRBJ1-6|NA
TGTGCCAGCAGCTTCGACAGTCCTCGAAGCAATTCACCCCTCCACTTT
CASSFDSPRSNSPLHF
>TRBV29-1|TRBJ2-1|TRBD2
TGCAGCGTTGCTCGGGGGGGCCACAATGAGCAGTTCTTC
CSVARGGHNEQFF
>TRBV28|TRBJ2-7|NA
TGTGCCAGCAGCTACAGAAACTACGAGCAGTACTTC
CASSYRNYEQYF
>TRBV6-5|TRBJ1-5|NA
TGTGCCAGCTTCCAGGGCCTCAATCAGCCCCAGCATTTT
CASFQGLNQPQHF